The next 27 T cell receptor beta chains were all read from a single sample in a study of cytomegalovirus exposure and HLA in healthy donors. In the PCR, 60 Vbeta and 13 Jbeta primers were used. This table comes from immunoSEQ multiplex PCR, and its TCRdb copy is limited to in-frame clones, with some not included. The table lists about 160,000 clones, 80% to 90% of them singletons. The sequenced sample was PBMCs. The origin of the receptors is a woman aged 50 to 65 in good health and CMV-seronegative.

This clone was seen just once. CDR3 DNA sequence: TGTGCCAGCAGCTTCGACGGGAGGACAAACCACGAGCAGTACTTC. This encodes CASSFDGRTNHEQYF. The chain links TRBV7-2 to TRBJ2-5, with 7 bases fitting TRBD2. The assigned J gene may be wrong: the sequence end matches TRBJ2-7 better. The germline V gene has CDR1 SGHTA and CDR2 FQGNSA. This CDR3 has 15 residues.

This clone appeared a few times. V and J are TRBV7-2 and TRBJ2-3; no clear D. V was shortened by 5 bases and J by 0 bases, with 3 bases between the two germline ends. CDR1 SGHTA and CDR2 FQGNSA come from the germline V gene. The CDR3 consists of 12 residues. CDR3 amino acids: CASSPSTDTQYF. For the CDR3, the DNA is TGTGCCAGCAGCCCGAGCACAGATACGCAGTATTTT.

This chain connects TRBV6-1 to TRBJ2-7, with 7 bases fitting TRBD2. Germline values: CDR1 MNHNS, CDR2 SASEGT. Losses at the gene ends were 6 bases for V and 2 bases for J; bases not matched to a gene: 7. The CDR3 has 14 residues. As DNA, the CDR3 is TGTGCCAGCAGGGCTGGGGGGGTAGCCTACGAGCAGTACTTC. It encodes CASRAGGVAYEQYF.

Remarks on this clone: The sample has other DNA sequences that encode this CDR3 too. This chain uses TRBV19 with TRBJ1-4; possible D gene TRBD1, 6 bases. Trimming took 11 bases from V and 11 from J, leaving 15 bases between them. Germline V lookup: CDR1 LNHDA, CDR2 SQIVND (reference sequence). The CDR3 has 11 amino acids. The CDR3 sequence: CACRGEEKLFF. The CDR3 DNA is TGTGCCTGCAGGGGAGAAGAGAAACTGTTTTTT.

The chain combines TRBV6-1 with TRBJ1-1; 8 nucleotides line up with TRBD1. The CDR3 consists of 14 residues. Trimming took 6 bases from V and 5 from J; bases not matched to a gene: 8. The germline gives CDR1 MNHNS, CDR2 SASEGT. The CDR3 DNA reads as TGTGCCAGCAGCAGAGACAGGGGATGGACTGAAGCTTTCTTT. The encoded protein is CASSRDRGWTEAFF.

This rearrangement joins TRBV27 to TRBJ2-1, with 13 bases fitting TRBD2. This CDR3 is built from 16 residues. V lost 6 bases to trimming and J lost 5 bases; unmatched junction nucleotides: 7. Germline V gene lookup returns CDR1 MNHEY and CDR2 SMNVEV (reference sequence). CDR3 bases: TGTGCCAGCAGGGTGCCGGGACTAGCGGGACACAATGAGCAGTTCTTC. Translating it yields CASRVPGLAGHNEQFF.

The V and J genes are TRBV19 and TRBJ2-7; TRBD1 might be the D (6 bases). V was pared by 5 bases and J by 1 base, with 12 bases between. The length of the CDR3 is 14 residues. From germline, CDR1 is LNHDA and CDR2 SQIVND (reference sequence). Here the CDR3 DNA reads TGTGCCAGTAGTTCGTCGACAGGATCCTACGAGCAGTACTTC. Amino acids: CASSSSTGSYEQYF.

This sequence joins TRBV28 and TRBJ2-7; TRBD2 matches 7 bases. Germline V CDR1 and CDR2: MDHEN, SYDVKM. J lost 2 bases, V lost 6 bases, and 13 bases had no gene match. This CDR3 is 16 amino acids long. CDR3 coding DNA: TGTGCCAGCAGGGGACTATCGGCGGGTTTGCCCTACGAGCAGTACTTC. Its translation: CASRGLSAGLPYEQYF.

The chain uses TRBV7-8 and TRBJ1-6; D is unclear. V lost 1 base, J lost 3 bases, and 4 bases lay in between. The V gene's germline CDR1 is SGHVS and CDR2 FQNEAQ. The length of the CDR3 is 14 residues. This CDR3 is CASSLDYYNSPLHF. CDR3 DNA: TGTGCCAGCAGCTTAGACTACTATAATTCACCCCTCCACTTT.

The CDR3 sequence: CASSLGGLAGLTDTQYF. CDR3 coding DNA: TGTGCCAGCAGCTTGGGGGGGCTAGCGGGACTCACAGATACGCAGTATTTT. V and J are TRBV5-6 and TRBJ2-3; 9 bases map to TRBD2. V gave up 0 bases and J gave up 2 bases; unmatched junction bases: 7. CDR1 is SGHDT and CDR2 is YYEEEE in the germline V gene. The CDR3 covers 17 residues.

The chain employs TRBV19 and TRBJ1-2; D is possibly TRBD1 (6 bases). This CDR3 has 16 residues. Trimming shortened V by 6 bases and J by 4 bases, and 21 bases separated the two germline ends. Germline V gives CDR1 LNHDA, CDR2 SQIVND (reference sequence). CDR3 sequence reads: CASSRTDRQLLYGYTF. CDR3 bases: TGTGCCAGTAGCCGGACCGACAGGCAGTTACTCTATGGCTACACCTTC.

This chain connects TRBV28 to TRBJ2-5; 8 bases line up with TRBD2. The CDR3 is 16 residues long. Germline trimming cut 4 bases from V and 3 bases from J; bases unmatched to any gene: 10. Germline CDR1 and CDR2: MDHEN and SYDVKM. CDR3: CASSSYLAGIKETQYF. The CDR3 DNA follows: TGTGCCAGCAGTTCGTACTTAGCGGGAATTAAAGAGACCCAGTACTTC.

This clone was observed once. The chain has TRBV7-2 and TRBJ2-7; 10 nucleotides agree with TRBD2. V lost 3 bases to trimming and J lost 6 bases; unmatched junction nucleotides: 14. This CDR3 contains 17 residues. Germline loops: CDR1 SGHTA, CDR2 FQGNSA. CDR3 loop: CASSFVSSGGARGEQYF. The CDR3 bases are TGTGCCAGCAGCTTTGTTTCTAGCGGGGGCGCGAGGGGCGAGCAGTACTTC.

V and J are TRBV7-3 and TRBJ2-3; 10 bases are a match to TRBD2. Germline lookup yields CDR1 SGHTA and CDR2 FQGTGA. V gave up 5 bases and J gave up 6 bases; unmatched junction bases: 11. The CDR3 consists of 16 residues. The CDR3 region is CASSPSSGGVADTQYF. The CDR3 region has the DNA TGTGCCAGCAGCCCATCTAGCGGGGGTGTTGCGGATACGCAGTATTTT.

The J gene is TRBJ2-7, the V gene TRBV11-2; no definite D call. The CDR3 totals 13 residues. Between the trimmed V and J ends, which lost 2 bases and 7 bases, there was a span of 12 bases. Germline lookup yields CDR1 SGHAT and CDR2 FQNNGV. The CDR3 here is CASSLNTMLEQYF. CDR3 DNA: TGTGCCAGCAGCTTAAATACTATGTTGGAGCAGTACTTC.

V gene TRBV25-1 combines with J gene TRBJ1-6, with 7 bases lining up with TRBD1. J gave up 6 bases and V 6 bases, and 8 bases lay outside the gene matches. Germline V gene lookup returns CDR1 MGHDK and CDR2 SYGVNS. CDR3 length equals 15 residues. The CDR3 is CASSPGAGGNSPLHF. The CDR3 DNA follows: TGTGCCAGCAGCCCCGGGGCAGGGGGTAATTCACCCCTCCACTTT.

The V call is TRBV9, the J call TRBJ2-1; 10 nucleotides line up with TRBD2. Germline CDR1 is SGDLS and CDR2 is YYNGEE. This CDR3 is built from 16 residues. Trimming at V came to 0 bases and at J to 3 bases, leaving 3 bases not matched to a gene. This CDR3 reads CASSVGASGSYNEQFF. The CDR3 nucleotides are TGTGCCAGCAGCGTAGGGGCTAGCGGGAGCTACAATGAGCAGTTCTTC.

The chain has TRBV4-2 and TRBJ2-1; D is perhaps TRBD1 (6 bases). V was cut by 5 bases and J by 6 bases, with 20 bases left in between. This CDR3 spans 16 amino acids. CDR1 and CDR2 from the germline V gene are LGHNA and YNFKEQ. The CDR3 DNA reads TGTGCCAGCAGCGAAACCGGGACACAAGTAGGCAATGAGCAGTTCTTC. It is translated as CASSETGTQVGNEQFF.

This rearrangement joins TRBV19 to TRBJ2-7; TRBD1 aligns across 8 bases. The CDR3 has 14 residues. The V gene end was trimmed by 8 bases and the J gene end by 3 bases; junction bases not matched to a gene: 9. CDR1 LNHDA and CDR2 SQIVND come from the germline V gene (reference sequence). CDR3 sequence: CASPPTGDIYEQYF. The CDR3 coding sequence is TGTGCCAGTCCACCGACAGGGGACATCTACGAGCAGTACTTC.

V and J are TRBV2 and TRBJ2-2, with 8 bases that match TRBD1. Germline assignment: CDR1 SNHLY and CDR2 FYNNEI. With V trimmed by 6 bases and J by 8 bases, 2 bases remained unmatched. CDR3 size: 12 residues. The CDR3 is CASRGDRGELFF. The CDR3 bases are TGTGCCAGCAGAGGGGACAGGGGGGAGCTGTTTTTT.

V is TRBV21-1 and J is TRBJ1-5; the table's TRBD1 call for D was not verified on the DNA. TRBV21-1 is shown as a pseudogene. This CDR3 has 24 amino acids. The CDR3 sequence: CASSKQLKKTAITSRWGGNQPQHF. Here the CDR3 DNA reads TGTGCCAGCAGCAAACAGTTAAAGAAGACAGCTATTACAAGTCGATGGGGTGGCAATCAGCCCCAGCATTTT.

CDR3 protein: CASRGTGEQYF. The CDR3 nucleotides read TGTGCCAGCCGGGGGACGGGCGAGCAGTACTTC. The chain carries TRBV27 and TRBJ2-7; weak D call: TRBD2 (6 bases). The germline CDR1 and CDR2 sequences are MNHEY and SMNVEV (reference sequence). This CDR3 spans 11 amino acids. V shed 8 bases and J shed 6 bases, with 11 bases lying between them.

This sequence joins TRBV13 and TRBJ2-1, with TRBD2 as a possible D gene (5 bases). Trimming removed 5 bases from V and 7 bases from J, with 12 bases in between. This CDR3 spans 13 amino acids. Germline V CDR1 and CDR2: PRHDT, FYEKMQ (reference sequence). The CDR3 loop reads CASSPRLRNEQFF. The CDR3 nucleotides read TGTGCCAGCAGCCCTAGACTAAGAAATGAGCAGTTCTTC.

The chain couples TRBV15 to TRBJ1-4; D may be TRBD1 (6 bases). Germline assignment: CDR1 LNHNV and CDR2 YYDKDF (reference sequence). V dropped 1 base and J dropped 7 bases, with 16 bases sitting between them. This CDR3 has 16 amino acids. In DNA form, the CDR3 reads TGTGCCACCAGCAGAGGCAGGGGACGCCAGGGTGAAAAACTGTTTTTT. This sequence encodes CATSRGRGRQGEKLFF.

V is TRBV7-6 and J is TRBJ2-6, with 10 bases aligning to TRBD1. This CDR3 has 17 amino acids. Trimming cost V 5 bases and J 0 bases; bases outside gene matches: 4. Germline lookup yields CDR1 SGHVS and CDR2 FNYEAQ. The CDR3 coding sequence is TGTGCCAGCAGCCGCGGGACAGGGGTCTCTGGGGCCAACGTCCTGACTTTC. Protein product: CASSRGTGVSGANVLTF.

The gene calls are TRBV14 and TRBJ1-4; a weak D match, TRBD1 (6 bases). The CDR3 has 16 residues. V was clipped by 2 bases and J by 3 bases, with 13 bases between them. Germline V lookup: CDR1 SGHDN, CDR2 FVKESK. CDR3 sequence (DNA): TGTGCCAGCAGCCAATTAGCGACAGGCGCTAATGAAAAACTGTTTTTT. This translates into CASSQLATGANEKLFF.

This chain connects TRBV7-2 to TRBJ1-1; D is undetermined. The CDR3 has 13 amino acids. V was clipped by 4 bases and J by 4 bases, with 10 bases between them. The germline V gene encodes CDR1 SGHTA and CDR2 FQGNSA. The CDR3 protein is CASSWSGVTEAFF. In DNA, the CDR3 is TGTGCCAGCAGCTGGAGCGGGGTCACTGAAGCTTTCTTT.